The 26 T cell receptor beta chains listed next were all sequenced from one sample in a study of CD8+ T cells in alopecia areata. Sequencing templates came from extracted RNA that was reverse transcribed into cDNA. The data were produced by immunoSEQ multiplex PCR, yet TCRdb's version contains in-frame clones alone and is incomplete. Altogether about 180,000 clones are present, less than 75% being singletons, with the ten largest covering approximately 10%. The material sequenced was CD8+ T cells sorted from blood, taken at week 0. All receptors come from a human donor with alopecia areata.

The genes are TRBV11-2 and TRBJ2-7; the D is unclear. The CDR3 has 12 residues. Per germline, CDR1 SGHAT and CDR2 FQNNGV. Between the trimmed V and J ends, which lost 8 bases and 1 base, there was a span of 9 bases. CDR3 in amino acids: CASGGESYEQYF. The CDR3 DNA reads as TGTGCCAGCGGCGGCGAATCCTACGAGCAGTACTTC.

The chain couples TRBV27 to TRBJ1-1; TRBD1 agrees at 8 bases. The CDR3 has 12 amino acids. The ends lost 6 bases at V and 5 bases at J; junction bases unmatched: 2. Germline CDR1 MNHEY, CDR2 SMNVEV (reference sequence). The CDR3 loop reads CASRQGGTEAFF. In nucleotides, the CDR3 is TGTGCCAGCAGACAGGGGGGAACTGAAGCTTTCTTT.

The table lists this clone with a few counts. The CDR3 DNA follows: TGCGCCAGCAGCCAACGGGGGGAAAAGGCTTGGGGCAATGAGCAGTTCTTC. Translated: CASSQRGEKAWGNEQFF. V and J are TRBV4-1 and TRBJ2-1; TRBD2 agrees at 7 bases. The ends lost 2 bases at V and 6 bases at J; junction bases unmatched: 13. The CDR3 has 17 residues. Germline V gene sequence: CDR1 MGHRA, CDR2 YSYEKL.

The chain carries TRBV7-6 and TRBJ2-3; TRBD2 aligns across 7 bases. Trimming at V came to 5 bases and at J to 5 bases, leaving 10 bases not matched to a gene. Germline CDR1 reads SGHVS; CDR2 reads FNYEAQ. The CDR3 is made up of 15 amino acids. This chain's CDR3 is CASSLIGGTKDTQYF. The CDR3 nucleotides are TGTGCCAGCAGCCTAATCGGGGGGACCAAAGATACGCAGTATTTT. Drawing the rest from reference TRBV7-6 and TRBJ2-3, the complete variable domain is GAGVSQSPRYKVTKRGQDVALRCDPISGHVSLYWYRQALGQGPEFLTYFNYEAQQDKSGLPNDRFSAERPEGSISTLTIQRTEQRDSAMYRCASSLIGGTKDTQYFGPGTRLTVL.

V and J are TRBV29-1 and TRBJ1-4, with no clear D. V was pared by 6 bases and J by 6 bases, with 5 bases between. The CDR3 has 10 residues. The germline V gene encodes CDR1 SQVTM and CDR2 ANQGSEA. CDR3 sequence (DNA): TGCAGCGTCATCCATGAAAAACTGTTTTTT. Translation: CSVIHEKLFF.

This chain connects TRBV5-6 to TRBJ1-1; D remains ambiguous. The CDR3 extends over 16 amino acids. Germline assignment: CDR1 SGHDT and CDR2 YYEEEE. Trimming removed 0 bases at V and 1 base at J, with 13 bases between. This CDR3 reads CASSLADWQENTEAFF. CDR3 sequence (DNA): TGTGCCAGCAGCTTGGCCGATTGGCAGGAGAACACTGAAGCTTTCTTT.

The V gene is TRBV7-8, the J gene TRBJ2-1; D might be TRBD2 (6 bases). The CDR3 has 15 residues. The germline V gene has CDR1 SGHVS and CDR2 FQNEAQ. Trimming removed 1 base at V and 7 bases at J, with 14 bases between. CDR3: CASSLVAGLGNEQFF. The CDR3, as DNA: TGTGCCAGCAGCTTAGTGGCGGGACTTGGGAATGAGCAGTTCTTC.

The rearrangement links TRBV29-1 to TRBJ1-2, with 11 bases lining up with TRBD1. Germline V gene lookup returns CDR1 SQVTM and CDR2 ANQGSEA. This CDR3 comprises 14 residues. The V segment lost 6 bases and the J segment 3 bases; nucleotides outside the gene matches: 6. The CDR3 reads CSVAGQGDDYGYTF. Written as DNA, the CDR3 is TGCAGCGTCGCGGGACAGGGGGACGACTATGGCTACACCTTC.

V is TRBV7-8 and J is TRBJ2-1; 8 nucleotides align to TRBD2. This CDR3 has 14 amino acids. The V gene's germline CDR1 is SGHVS and CDR2 FQNEAQ. Trimming cost V 11 bases and J 9 bases; bases outside gene matches: 15. The CDR3: CAVRVTGGPGEQFF. The CDR3 DNA reads as TGTGCCGTTAGGGTAACGGGGGGGCCAGGTGAGCAGTTCTTC.

This chain connects TRBV5-6 to TRBJ2-3; unclear D gene. CDR1 and CDR2 (germline): SGHDT, YYEEEE. Deletions cut 0 bases from V and 0 bases from J, with 5 bases between. The CDR3 contains 14 residues. CDR3 nucleotide sequence: TGTGCCAGCAGCTTGGAGTTGAGCACAGATACGCAGTATTTT. It encodes CASSLELSTDTQYF.

This rearrangement joins TRBV5-6 to TRBJ2-1; tentatively, D is TRBD1 (5 bases). Deletions cut 0 bases from V and 12 bases from J, with 10 bases between. In germline, CDR1 is SGHDT, CDR2 YYEEEE. The CDR3 runs 12 residues. CDR3 DNA: TGTGCCAGCAGCTTGGGACAGCCGGGGCAGTTCTTC. Protein: CASSLGQPGQFF. Full variable domain (remainder filled in from reference TRBV5-6 and TRBJ2-1): DAGVTQSPTHLIKTRGQQVTLRCSPKSGHDTVSWYQQALGQGPQFIFQYYEEEERQRGNFPDRFSGHQFPNYSSELNVNALLLGDSALYLCASSLGQPGQFFGPGTRLTVL.

CDR3 protein: CASSPKIRDYEQYF. The CDR3 DNA sequence: TGTGCCAGCAGCCCCAAAATTAGAGACTACGAGCAGTACTTC. V gene TRBV7-6 combines with J gene TRBJ2-7; no firm D call. Trimming took off 5 bases at V and 3 bases at J, with 14 bases between the two ends. This CDR3 contains 14 residues. CDR1 and CDR2 from the germline V gene are SGHVS and FNYEAQ.

This chain joins TRBV6-6 and TRBJ2-1; TRBD2 matches at 8 bases. There are 16 residues in the CDR3. Looked up from germline, CDR1 is MNHNY and CDR2 is SVGAGI (reference sequence). V shed 7 bases and J 5 bases; nucleotides not matched to a gene: 13. This CDR3 is CASMGGGPYSDNEQFF. DNA of the CDR3: TGTGCCAGCATGGGCGGGGGGCCCTACTCTGACAATGAGCAGTTCTTC.

The chain uses TRBV4-1 and TRBJ2-1; D is ambiguous. This CDR3 contains 13 residues. Germline V gives CDR1 MGHRA, CDR2 YSYEKL. V was pared by 1 base and J by 6 bases, with 7 bases between. The CDR3 here is CASSQGLANEQFF. The CDR3, as DNA: TGCGCCAGCAGCCAAGGTTTAGCCAATGAGCAGTTCTTC.

The table lists this clone with a few counts. This chain connects TRBV7-9 to TRBJ2-1, with 8 bases aligning to TRBD1. CDR1 and CDR2 from the germline V gene are SEHNR and FQNEAQ (reference sequence). This CDR3 spans 15 amino acids. With V trimmed by 5 bases and J by 0 bases, 3 bases remained unmatched. In DNA, the CDR3 is TGTGCCAGCAGCCCGGGACAGGCCTCCTACAATGAGCAGTTCTTC. This codes for CASSPGQASYNEQFF.

CDR3 nucleotide sequence: TGCGCCAGCAGGACGGAGGAGGGAAAACTGTTTTTT. Amino acid sequence: CASRTEEGKLFF. This chain connects TRBV10-2 to TRBJ1-4, with D unresolved. This CDR3 contains 12 residues. Trimming took 6 bases from V and 10 from J, leaving 12 bases between them. CDR1 is WSHSY, CDR2 SAAADI, per germline.

This chain uses TRBV9 with TRBJ1-2, with D possibly TRBD1 on 5 matching bases. This CDR3 has 13 amino acids. Trimming removed 0 bases from V and 6 bases from J, with 9 bases in between. The V gene's germline CDR1 is SGDLS and CDR2 YYNGEE. CDR3 in DNA: TGTGCCAGCAGCGTAGACCGGGGGGATGGCTACACCTTC. Encoded protein: CASSVDRGDGYTF.

The rearrangement joins TRBV5-1 to TRBJ1-2; possibly TRBD1 for D (5 bases). V lost 4 bases and J lost 5, with 15 bases in between. The germline gives CDR1 SGHRS, CDR2 YFSETQ. This CDR3 has 14 residues. DNA for the CDR3: TGCGCCAGCAGCCTATCCGGGACGGAGTATGGCTACACCTTC. Protein sequence: CASSLSGTEYGYTF.

The V gene is TRBV10-2, the J gene TRBJ1-2; perhaps TRBD1 as D (5 bases). CDR1 and CDR2 (germline): WSHSY, SAAADI. Trimming took off 0 bases at V and 0 bases at J, with 5 bases between the two ends. The CDR3 runs 14 residues. CDR3 nucleotides: TGCGCCAGCAGTGAGTCGACAGCTAACTATGGCTACACCTTC. It codes for CASSESTANYGYTF.

V is TRBV15 and J is TRBJ2-1; 7 nucleotides agree with TRBD2. J lost 3 bases, V lost 7 bases, and 6 bases had no gene match. The CDR3 covers 14 residues. Germline assignment: CDR1 LNHNV and CDR2 YYDKDF (reference sequence). The CDR3 nucleotides are TGTGCCACCAACTCGGGGGGAATCTACAATGAGCAGTTCTTC. As protein: CATNSGGIYNEQFF.

The sample holds a few counts of this clone. The chain has TRBV19 and TRBJ2-5, with 10 positions matching TRBD1. Germline V gene sequence: CDR1 LNHDA, CDR2 SQIVND (reference sequence). The CDR3 length is 15 residues. The junction had 4 bases not matched to a gene; V was cut back by 2 bases and J by 4 bases. The CDR3 spells CASSIRQGARETQYF. CDR3 nucleotide sequence: TGTGCCAGTAGTATACGACAGGGGGCAAGAGAGACCCAGTACTTC.

On this clone: One end of the junction varies from germline; a read error may be responsible. The rearrangement joins TRBV5-6 to TRBJ2-2, with D perhaps TRBD1 (6 bases). This CDR3 has 15 amino acids. Germline CDR1 reads SGHDT; CDR2 reads YYEEEE. The CDR3 DNA reads as TGTGCCAGCACTCAGAGCCGGGACAACACCGAGGAGCTGTTTTTT. Its translation: CASTQSRDNTEELFF. The full variable domain, rest sourced from reference TRBV5-6 and TRBJ2-2, is DAGVTQSPTHLIKTRGQQVTLRCSPKSGHDTVSWYQQALGQGPQFIFQYYEEEERQRGNFPDRFSGHQFPNYSSELNVNALLLGDSALYLCASTQSRDNTEELFFGEGSRLTVL.

The chain couples TRBV13 to TRBJ2-6; TRBD1 might be the D (5 bases). CDR3 size: 14 residues. Germline V gene sequence: CDR1 PRHDT, CDR2 FYEKMQ (reference sequence). V lost 7 bases, J lost 4 bases, and 11 bases lay in between. The CDR3 loop is CASKGVLGANVLTF. For the CDR3, the DNA is TGTGCCAGCAAAGGGGTCCTCGGGGCCAACGTCCTGACTTTC.

This clone has only a few counts. The chain employs TRBV27 and TRBJ2-5, with a weak D call TRBD2 (6 bases). V lost 1 base, J lost 1 base, and 22 bases lay in between. CDR3 length equals 19 residues. Germline values: CDR1 MNHEY, CDR2 SMNVEV (reference sequence). CDR3 in amino acids: CASSLWGGLGTRGQETQYF. The DNA for the CDR3 is TGTGCCAGCAGTTTATGGGGAGGACTTGGCACACGGGGCCAAGAGACCCAGTACTTC.

The CDR3 here is CASSSGQTYEQYF. CDR3 sequence (DNA): TGTGCCAGCAGTTCGGGCCAGACCTACGAGCAGTACTTC. The chain couples TRBV27 to TRBJ2-7, with D hard to call. The CDR3 has 13 residues. The V end was cut by 4 bases, the J end by 2 bases, with 9 bases between. CDR1 and CDR2 from the germline V gene are MNHEY and SMNVEV (reference sequence).

The V gene is TRBV25-1, the J gene TRBJ2-4, with 7 bases fitting TRBD2. J lost 8 bases, V lost 4 bases, and 8 bases had no gene match. Germline loops: CDR1 MGHDK, CDR2 SYGVNS. This CDR3 contains 14 residues. The chain's CDR3 is CASSVGGIEDIQYF. In DNA, the CDR3 is TGTGCCAGCAGTGTGGGAGGGATAGAGGACATTCAGTACTTC.